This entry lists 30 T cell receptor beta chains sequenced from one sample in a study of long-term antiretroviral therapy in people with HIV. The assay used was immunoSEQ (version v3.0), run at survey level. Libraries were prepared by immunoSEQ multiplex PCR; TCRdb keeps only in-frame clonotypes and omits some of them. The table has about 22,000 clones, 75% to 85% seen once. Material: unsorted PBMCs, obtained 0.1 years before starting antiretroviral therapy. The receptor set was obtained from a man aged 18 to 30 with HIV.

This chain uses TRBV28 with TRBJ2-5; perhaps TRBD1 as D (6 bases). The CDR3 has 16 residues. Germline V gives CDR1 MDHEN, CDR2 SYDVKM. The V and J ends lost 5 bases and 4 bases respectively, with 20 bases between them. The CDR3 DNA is TGTGCCAGCAGTCAATCGGGACACCATCAGGGAGAGACCCAGTACTTC. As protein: CASSQSGHHQGETQYF.

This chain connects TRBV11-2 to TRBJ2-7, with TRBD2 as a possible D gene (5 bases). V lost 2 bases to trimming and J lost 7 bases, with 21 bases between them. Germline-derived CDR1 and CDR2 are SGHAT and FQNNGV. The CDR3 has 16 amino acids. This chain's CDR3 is CASSLNPRAISGEQYF. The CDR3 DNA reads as TGTGCCAGCAGCTTAAACCCTCGGGCCATTTCGGGGGAGCAGTACTTC. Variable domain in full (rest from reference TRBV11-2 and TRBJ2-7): EAGVAQSPRYKIIEKRQSVAFWCNPISGHATLYWYQQILGQGPKLLIQFQNNGVVDDSQLPKDRFSAERLKGVDSTLKIQPAKLEDSAVYLCASSLNPRAISGEQYFGPGTRLTVT.

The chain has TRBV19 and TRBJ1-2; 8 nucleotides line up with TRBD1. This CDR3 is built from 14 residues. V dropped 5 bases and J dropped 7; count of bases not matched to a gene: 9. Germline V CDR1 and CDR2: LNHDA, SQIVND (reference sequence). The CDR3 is CASSDTGGRAGYTF. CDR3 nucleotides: TGTGCCAGTAGTGACACAGGGGGAAGGGCTGGCTACACCTTC. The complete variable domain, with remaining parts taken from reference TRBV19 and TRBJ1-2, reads DGGITQSPKYLFRKEGQNVTLSCEQNLNHDAMYWYRQDPGQGLRLIYYSQIVNDFQKGDIAEGYSVSREKKESFPLTVTSAQKNPTAFYLCASSDTGGRAGYTFGSGTRLTVV.

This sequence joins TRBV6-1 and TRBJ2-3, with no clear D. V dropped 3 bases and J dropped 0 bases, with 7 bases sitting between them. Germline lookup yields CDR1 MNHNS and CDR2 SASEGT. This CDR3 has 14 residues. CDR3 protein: CASSDGSSTDTQYF. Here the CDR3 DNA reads TGTGCCAGCAGTGATGGCTCTAGCACAGATACGCAGTATTTT.

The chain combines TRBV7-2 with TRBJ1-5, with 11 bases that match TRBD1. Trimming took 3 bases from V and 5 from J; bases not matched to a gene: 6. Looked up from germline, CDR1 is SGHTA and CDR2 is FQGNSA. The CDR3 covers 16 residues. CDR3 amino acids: CASSFTGTGGYQPQHF. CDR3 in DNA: TGTGCCAGCAGCTTTACCGGGACAGGGGGGTATCAGCCCCAGCATTTT.

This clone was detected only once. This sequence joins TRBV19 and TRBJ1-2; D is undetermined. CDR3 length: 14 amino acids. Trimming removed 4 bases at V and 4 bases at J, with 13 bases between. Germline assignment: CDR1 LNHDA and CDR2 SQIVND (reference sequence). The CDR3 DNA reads TGTGCCAGTAGTACCTTAAATTGGGGCTATGGCTACACCTTC. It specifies CASSTLNWGYGYTF.

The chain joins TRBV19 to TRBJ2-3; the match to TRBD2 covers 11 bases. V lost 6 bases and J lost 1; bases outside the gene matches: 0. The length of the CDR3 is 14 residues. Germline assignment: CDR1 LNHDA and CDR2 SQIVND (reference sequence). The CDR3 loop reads CASRTSGGTDTQYF. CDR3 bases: TGTGCCAGTAGGACTAGCGGGGGCACAGATACGCAGTATTTT.

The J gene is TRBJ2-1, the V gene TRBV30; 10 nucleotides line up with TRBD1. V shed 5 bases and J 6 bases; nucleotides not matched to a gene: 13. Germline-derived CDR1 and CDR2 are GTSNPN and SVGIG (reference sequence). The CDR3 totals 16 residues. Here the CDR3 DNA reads TGTGCCTGGGGCCTATACCCGGACAGGGGGTTCAATGAGCAGTTCTTC. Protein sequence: CAWGLYPDRGFNEQFF.

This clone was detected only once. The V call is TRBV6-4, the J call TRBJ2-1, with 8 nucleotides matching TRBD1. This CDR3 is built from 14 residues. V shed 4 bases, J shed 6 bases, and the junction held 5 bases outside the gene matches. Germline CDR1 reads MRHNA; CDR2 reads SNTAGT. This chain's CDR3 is CASSATGGSNEQFF. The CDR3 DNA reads TGTGCCAGCAGTGCAACAGGGGGAAGCAATGAGCAGTTCTTC.

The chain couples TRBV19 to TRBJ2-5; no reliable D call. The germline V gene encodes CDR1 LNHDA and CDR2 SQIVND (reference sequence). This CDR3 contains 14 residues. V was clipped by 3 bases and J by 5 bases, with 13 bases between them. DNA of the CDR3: TGTGCCAGTAGTATCCTTGAGAGTACCGAGACCCAGTACTTC. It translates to CASSILESTETQYF.

The CDR3 DNA reads as TGTGCCAGCAGCTCCACAGGATCACGCACAGATACGCAGTATTTT. Protein sequence: CASSSTGSRTDTQYF. This chain links TRBV5-5 with TRBJ2-3; TRBD1 is a possible D gene (5 bases). V was trimmed by 3 bases and J by 1 base, leaving 12 bases between them. Germline V gene lookup returns CDR1 SGHKS and CDR2 YYEKEE (reference sequence). The CDR3 runs 15 residues.

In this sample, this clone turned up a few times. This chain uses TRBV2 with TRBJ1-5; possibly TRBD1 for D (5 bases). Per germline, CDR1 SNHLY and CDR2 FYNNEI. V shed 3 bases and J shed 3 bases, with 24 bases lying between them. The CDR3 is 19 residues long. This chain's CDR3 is CASSDAGTGTSGDNQPQHF. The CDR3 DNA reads TGTGCCAGCAGTGATGCCGGGACCGGGACCTCCGGTGACAATCAGCCCCAGCATTTT.

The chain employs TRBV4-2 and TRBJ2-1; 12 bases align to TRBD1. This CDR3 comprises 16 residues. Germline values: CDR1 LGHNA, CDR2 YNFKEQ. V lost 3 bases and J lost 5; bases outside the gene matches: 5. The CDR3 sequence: CASSQGQGALDNEQFF. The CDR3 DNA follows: TGTGCCAGCAGCCAGGGACAGGGGGCTCTGGACAATGAGCAGTTCTTC.

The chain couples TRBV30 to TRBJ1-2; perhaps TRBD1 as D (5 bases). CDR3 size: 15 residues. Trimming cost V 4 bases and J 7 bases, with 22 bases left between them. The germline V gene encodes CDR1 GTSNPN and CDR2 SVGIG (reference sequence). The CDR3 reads CAWKDKGKATGGYTF. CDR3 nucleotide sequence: TGTGCCTGGAAGGACAAGGGGAAAGCGACCGGTGGCTACACCTTC.

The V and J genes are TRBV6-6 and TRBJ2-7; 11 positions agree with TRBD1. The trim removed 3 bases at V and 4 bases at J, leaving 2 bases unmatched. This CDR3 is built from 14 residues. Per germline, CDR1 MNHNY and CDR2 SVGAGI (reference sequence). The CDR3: CASSYGTGGYEQYF. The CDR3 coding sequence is TGTGCCAGCAGTTATGGGACAGGGGGTTACGAGCAGTACTTC.

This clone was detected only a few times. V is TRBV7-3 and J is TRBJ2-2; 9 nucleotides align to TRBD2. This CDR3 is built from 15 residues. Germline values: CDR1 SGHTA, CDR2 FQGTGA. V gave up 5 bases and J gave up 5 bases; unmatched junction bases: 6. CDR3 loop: CASSLAGWGTGELFF. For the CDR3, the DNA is TGTGCCAGCAGCCTAGCGGGATGGGGTACCGGGGAGCTGTTTTTT.

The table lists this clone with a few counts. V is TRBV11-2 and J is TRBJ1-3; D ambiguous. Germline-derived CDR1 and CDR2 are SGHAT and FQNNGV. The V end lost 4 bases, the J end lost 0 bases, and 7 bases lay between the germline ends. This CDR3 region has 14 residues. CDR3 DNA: TGTGCCAGCAGCTCGTCCCGCTCTGGAAACACCATATATTTT. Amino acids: CASSSSRSGNTIYF.

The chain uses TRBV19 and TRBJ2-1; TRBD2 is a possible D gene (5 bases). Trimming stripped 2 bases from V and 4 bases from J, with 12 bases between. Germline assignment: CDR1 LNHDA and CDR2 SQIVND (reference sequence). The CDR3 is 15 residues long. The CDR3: CASSITGLGYNEQFF. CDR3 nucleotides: TGTGCCAGTAGTATAACGGGGTTAGGATACAATGAGCAGTTCTTC.

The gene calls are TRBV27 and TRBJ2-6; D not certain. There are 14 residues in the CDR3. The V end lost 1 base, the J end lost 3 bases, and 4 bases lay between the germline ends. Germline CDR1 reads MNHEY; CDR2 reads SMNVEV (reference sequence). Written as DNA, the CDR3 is TGTGCCAGCAGTTTATATTATGGGGCCAACGTCCTGACTTTC. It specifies CASSLYYGANVLTF.

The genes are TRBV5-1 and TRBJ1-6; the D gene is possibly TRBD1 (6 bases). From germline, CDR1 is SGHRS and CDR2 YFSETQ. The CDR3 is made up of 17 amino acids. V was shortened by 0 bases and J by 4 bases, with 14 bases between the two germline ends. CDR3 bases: TGCGCCAGCAGCTTGGAAGGGCCGGGACATTATAATTCACCCCTCCACTTT. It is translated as CASSLEGPGHYNSPLHF.

CDR3 in DNA: TGTGCCAGCAGCCCGATTCTGGGAAACACTGAAGCTTTCTTT. Protein product: CASSPILGNTEAFF. The chain carries TRBV7-9 and TRBJ1-1, with unresolved D. Between the trimmed V and J ends, which lost 5 bases and 2 bases, there was a span of 12 bases. The CDR3 is 14 amino acids. Germline-derived CDR1 and CDR2 are SEHNR and FQNEAQ (reference sequence).

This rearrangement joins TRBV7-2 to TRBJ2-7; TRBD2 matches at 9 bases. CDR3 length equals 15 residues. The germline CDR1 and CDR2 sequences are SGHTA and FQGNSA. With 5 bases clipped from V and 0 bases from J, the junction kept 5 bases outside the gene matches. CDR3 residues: CASSDSGRPSYEQYF. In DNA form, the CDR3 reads TGTGCCAGCAGCGATAGCGGGAGACCCTCCTACGAGCAGTACTTC.

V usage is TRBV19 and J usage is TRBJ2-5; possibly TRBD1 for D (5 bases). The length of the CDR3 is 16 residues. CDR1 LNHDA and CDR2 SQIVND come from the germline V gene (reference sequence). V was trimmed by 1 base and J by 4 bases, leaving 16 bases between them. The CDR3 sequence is CASSIAGHQGAETQYF. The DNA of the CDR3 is TGTGCCAGTAGTATAGCCGGTCACCAGGGCGCAGAGACCCAGTACTTC.

The CDR3 loop reads CASSLTTNYGYTF. DNA of the CDR3: TGTGCCAGCAGCCTTACGACTAACTATGGCTACACCTTC. The chain couples TRBV11-2 to TRBJ1-2; no definite D call. Trimming stripped 5 bases from V and 0 bases from J, with 7 bases between. CDR1 is SGHAT, CDR2 FQNNGV, per germline. The CDR3 contains 13 residues.

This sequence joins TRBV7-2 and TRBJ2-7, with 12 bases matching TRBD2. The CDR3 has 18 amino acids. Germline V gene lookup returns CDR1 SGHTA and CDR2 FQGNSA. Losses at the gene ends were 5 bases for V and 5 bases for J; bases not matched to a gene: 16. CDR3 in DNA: TGTGCCAGCAGCCCCCGCCCCCAACTAGCGGGAGGCCCCCACGAGCAGTACTTC. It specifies CASSPRPQLAGGPHEQYF. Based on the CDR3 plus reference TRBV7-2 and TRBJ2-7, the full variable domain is GAGVSQSPSNKVTEKGKDVELRCDPISGHTALYWYRQSLGQGLEFLIYFQGNSAPDKSGLPSDRFSAERTGGSVSTLTIQRTQQEDSAVYLCASSPRPQLAGGPHEQYFGPGTRLTVT.

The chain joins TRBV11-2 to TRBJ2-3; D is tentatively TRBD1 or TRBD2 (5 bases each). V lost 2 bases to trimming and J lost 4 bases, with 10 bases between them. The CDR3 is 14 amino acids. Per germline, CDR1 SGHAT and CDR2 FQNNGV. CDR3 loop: CASSLMGVSDTQYF. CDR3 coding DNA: TGTGCCAGCAGCTTAATGGGGGTATCAGATACGCAGTATTTT.

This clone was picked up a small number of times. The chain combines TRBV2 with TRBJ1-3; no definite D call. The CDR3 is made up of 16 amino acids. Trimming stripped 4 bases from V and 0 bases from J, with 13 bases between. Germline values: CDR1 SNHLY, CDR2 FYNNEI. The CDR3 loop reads CASSAFIPSSGNTIYF. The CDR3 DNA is TGTGCCAGCAGTGCGTTCATCCCTTCCTCTGGAAACACCATATATTTT.

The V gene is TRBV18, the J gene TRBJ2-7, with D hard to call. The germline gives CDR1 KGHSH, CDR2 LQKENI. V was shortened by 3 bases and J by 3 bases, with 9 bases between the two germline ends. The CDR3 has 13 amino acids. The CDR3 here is CASSPVRNYEQYF. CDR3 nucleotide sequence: TGTGCCAGCTCACCCGTGCGTAACTACGAGCAGTACTTC.

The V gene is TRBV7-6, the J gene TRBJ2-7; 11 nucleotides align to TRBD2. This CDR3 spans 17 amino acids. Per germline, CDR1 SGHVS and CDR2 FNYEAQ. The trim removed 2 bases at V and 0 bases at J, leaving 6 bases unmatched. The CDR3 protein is CASSLLAGGTSSYEQYF. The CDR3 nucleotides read TGTGCCAGCAGCTTACTAGCGGGAGGAACCAGCTCCTACGAGCAGTACTTC.

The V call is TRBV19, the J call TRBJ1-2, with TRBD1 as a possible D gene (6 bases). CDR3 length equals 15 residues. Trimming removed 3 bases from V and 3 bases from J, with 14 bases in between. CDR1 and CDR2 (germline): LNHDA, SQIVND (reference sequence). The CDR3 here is CASSILTRGDYGYTF. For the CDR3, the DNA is TGTGCCAGTAGTATTCTGACCAGGGGAGACTATGGCTACACCTTC.